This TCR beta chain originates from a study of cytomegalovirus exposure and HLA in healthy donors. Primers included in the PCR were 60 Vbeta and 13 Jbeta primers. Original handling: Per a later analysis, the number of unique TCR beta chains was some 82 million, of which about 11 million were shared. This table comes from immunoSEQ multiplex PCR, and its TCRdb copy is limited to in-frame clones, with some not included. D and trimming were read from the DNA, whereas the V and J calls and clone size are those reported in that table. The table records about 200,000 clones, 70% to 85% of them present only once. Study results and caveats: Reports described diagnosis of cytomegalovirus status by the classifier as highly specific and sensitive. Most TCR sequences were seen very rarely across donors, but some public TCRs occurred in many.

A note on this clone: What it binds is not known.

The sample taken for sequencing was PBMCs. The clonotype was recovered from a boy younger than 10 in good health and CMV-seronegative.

The CDR3 loop reads CASSHSRGRTDEQFF. CDR3 bases: TGTGCCAGCAGCCATTCCAGGGGGCGTACGGATGAGCAGTTCTTC. The V and J genes are TRBV6-5 and TRBJ2-1, with TRBD1 matching over 8 bases. Germline assignment: CDR1 MNHEY and CDR2 SVGAGI. V shed 6 bases, J shed 8 bases, and the junction held 12 bases outside the gene matches. This CDR3 contains 15 residues.